This TCR beta chain was recorded in a study of PD-1 blockade in classical Hodgkin lymphoma. Study-wide results and limits: Relapsed/refractory patients reportedly had the lowest baseline TCR diversity, below newly diagnosed patients, who were below healthy donors. Nivolumab initiated under 1 year post-ASCT led to patient exclusion. The diversity seen at baseline in complete responders resembled that of newly diagnosed patients.

On this clone itself: As yet, its antigen is unknown.

The germline V gene has CDR1 SGHTA and CDR2 FQGNSA. Trimming shortened V by 4 bases and J by 5 bases, and 9 bases separated the two germline ends. The CDR3 extends over 13 amino acids. Libraries were prepared by immunoSEQ multiplex PCR; TCRdb keeps only in-frame clonotypes and omits some of them. This sample has 95,000 or so clones, with roughly 88% found just once. All patients experienced relapse after autologous stem cell transplantation, and brentuximab vedotin exposure was variable. Sequencing was performed on peripheral blood mononuclear cells (PBMCs), taken at baseline. The sequence was collected from a human donor with classical Hodgkin lymphoma. The chain combines TRBV7-2 with TRBJ1-5, with a tentative D call TRBD1 (5 bases). CDR3 bases: TGTGCCAGCAGCTCTGACAGCGATCAGCCCCAGCATTTT. Amino acids: CASSSDSDQPQHF.